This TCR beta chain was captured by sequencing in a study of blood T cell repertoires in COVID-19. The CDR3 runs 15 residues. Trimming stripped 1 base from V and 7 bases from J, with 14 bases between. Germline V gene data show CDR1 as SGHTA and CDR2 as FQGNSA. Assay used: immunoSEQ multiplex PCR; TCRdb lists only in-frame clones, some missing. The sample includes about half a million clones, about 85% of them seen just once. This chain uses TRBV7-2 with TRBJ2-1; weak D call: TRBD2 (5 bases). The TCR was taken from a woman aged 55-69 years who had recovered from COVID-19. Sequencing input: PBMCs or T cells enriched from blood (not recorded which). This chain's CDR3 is CASSLGGFSSNEQFF. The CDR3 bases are TGTGCCAGCAGCTTAGGCGGGTTCTCGTCAAATGAGCAGTTCTTC.